This entry describes one TCR beta chain. Its target is not known. The data were obtained in a study of blood T cells in healthy people across ages. Whole-study findings and limits: Strong correlation existed between TCR beta diversity and naive T cell percentage. Long-lived donors exceeded aged donors in naive CD4+ cells and diversity.

CDR1 is SGHVS and CDR2 is FNYEAQ in the germline V gene. The length of the CDR3 is 18 residues. V trimming: 0 bases; J trimming: 2 bases; junction bases outside the gene matches: 10. PBMCs were isolated at a quantity of at least 6.5 million per sample. There were at least 5.5 micrograms of total RNA extracted from every sample. Using a J-beta primer mix together with a sample-barcoded 5' primer, a second PCR was run for about 6 to 11 cycles. TCRdb recomputed calls from the 5' RACE reads with MiXCR, one row per CDR3 protein. The repertoire holds about 1,400,000 distinct CDR3 sequences, with about 43% as singletons.

This clonotype originated in a woman aged 18 to 35 in good health. Sequenced: blood. This chain joins TRBV7-6 and TRBJ2-7, with 10 bases matching TRBD1. CDR3 amino acids: CASSLARSTGTGAYEQYF. CDR3 DNA: TGTGCCAGCAGCTTAGCGCGTTCAACCGGGACAGGGGCCTACGAGCAGTACTTC.